The 32 T cell receptor beta chains presented below share a single source sample, sequenced in a study of cytomegalovirus exposure and HLA in healthy donors. The PCR employed 60 Vbeta primers together with 13 Jbeta primers. Here immunoSEQ multiplex PCR was the method, and the copy in TCRdb shows in-frame clones only, minus some. The sample records 70,000 to 100,000 clones, 60% to 80% being singletons. The material sequenced was PBMCs. These receptor sequences come from a woman aged 50 to 60 in good health and CMV-seropositive.

This sequence joins TRBV2 and TRBJ1-3; weak D call: TRBD1 (5 bases). Germline values: CDR1 SNHLY, CDR2 FYNNEI. The CDR3 runs to 13 residues. V dropped 6 bases and J dropped 3 bases, with 9 bases sitting between them. The CDR3 bases are TGTGCCAGCAGACAGGACAATGGAAACACCATATATTTT. This sequence encodes CASRQDNGNTIYF. Looking up the rest from reference TRBV2 and TRBJ1-3 gives the full variable domain: EPEVTQTPSHQVTQMGQEVILRCVPISNHLYFYWYRQILGQKVEFLVSFYNNEISEKSEIFDDQFSVERPDGSNFTLKIRSTKLEDSAMYFCASRQDNGNTIYFGEGSWLTVV.

The rearrangement uses TRBV18 and TRBJ2-1; the D gene is possibly TRBD2 (5 bases). The CDR3 has 13 amino acids. Trimming shortened V by 3 bases and J by 8 bases, and 11 bases separated the two germline ends. Germline CDR1 KGHSH, CDR2 LQKENI. CDR3 residues: CASSPTNGDEQFF. In DNA form, the CDR3 reads TGTGCCAGCTCACCGACGAACGGGGATGAGCAGTTCTTC.

DNA of the CDR3: TGTGCCAGCAGTTGGACAGGGAGCGAGCAGTACGTC. Its translation is CASSWTGSEQYV. The V gene is TRBV27, the J gene TRBJ2-7, with 8 bases fitting TRBD1. The CDR3 runs to 12 residues. Germline CDR1 MNHEY, CDR2 SMNVEV (reference sequence). The ends lost 4 bases at V and 6 bases at J; junction bases unmatched: 2.

This chain uses TRBV5-4 with TRBJ1-1; D gene unclear. V lost 6 bases to trimming and J lost 0 bases, with 15 bases between them. Germline loops: CDR1 SGHNT, CDR2 YYREEE (reference sequence). The CDR3 spans 15 residues. CDR3 DNA sequence: TGTGCCAGCACCCTGGAGGGAATAATGAACACTGAAGCTTTCTTT. Translating gives CASTLEGIMNTEAFF.

J is TRBJ1-6 and V is TRBV6-5, with D possibly being TRBD1 (5 bases). Trimming left V 6 bases short and J 7 bases short, with 16 bases between. This CDR3 is 15 amino acids long. Germline V CDR1 and CDR2: MNHEY, SVGAGI. The chain's CDR3 is CASRFTSGGNSPLHF. CDR3 coding DNA: TGTGCCAGCAGGTTCACCAGTGGGGGGAATTCACCCCTCCACTTT.

This chain links TRBV7-9 with TRBJ2-1, with D maybe TRBD2 (5 bases). This CDR3 is built from 11 residues. Trimming stripped 1 base from V and 12 bases from J, with 7 bases between. CDR1 SEHNR and CDR2 FQNEAQ come from the germline V gene (reference sequence). The CDR3 here is CASSLGGGQFF. In nucleotides, the CDR3 is TGTGCCAGCAGCTTAGGAGGAGGGCAGTTCTTC.

The chain carries TRBV27 and TRBJ1-2, with TRBD1 as a possible D gene (6 bases). Germline CDR1 MNHEY, CDR2 SMNVEV (reference sequence). V gave up 2 bases and J gave up 5 bases, with 15 bases separating them. This CDR3 is 15 amino acids long. The CDR3 region has the DNA TGTGCCAGCAGTTTAGAGGCAACAGGGTTTTATGGCTACACCTTC. Amino acid sequence: CASSLEATGFYGYTF.

The chain is built from TRBV27 and TRBJ1-1; 9 nucleotides line up with TRBD1. The CDR3 is made up of 15 amino acids. CDR1 MNHEY and CDR2 SMNVEV come from the germline V gene (reference sequence). J lost 5 bases, V lost 5 bases, and 9 bases had no gene match. CDR3 bases: TGTGCCAGCAGTCTGGGACAGGGAGGTATTACTGAAGCTTTCTTT. It codes for CASSLGQGGITEAFF.

Written as DNA, the CDR3 is TGTGCCAGCAGTCAATACATGGACATTAATCAGCCCCAGCATTTT. It specifies CASSQYMDINQPQHF. The chain joins TRBV6-1 to TRBJ1-5; D may be TRBD1 (5 bases). The CDR3 totals 15 residues. V lost 5 bases and J lost 4, with 15 bases in between. CDR1 is MNHNS and CDR2 is SASEGT in the germline V gene.

The chain joins TRBV5-1 to TRBJ1-2; the match to TRBD1 covers 8 bases. Germline CDR1 reads SGHRS; CDR2 reads YFSETQ. V trimming: 0 bases; J trimming: 6 bases; junction bases outside the gene matches: 1. This CDR3 has 13 amino acids. The CDR3 is CASSLVGQDGYTF. CDR3 DNA: TGCGCCAGCAGCTTGGTGGGACAGGATGGCTACACCTTC.

This clone was counted a single time. One end of the junction is discordant with germline, which a read error may explain. The rearrangement joins TRBV2 to TRBJ2-7, with D maybe TRBD2 (7 bases). The CDR3 totals 13 residues. Germline CDR1 and CDR2: SNHLY and FYNNEI. In DNA form, the CDR3 reads TGTGCCAGCAGTGAAAGGGAGGGGGACCTGATGGACTTC. Its protein is CASSEREGDLMDF.

This rearrangement joins TRBV6-6 to TRBJ2-2, with TRBD2 as a possible D gene (5 bases). The length of the CDR3 is 11 residues. V lost 10 bases and J lost 5, with 8 bases in between. The V gene's germline CDR1 is MNHNY and CDR2 SVGAGI (reference sequence). The CDR3 reads CATWETGELFF. CDR3 nucleotides: TGTGCCACCTGGGAGACCGGGGAGCTGTTTTTT.

V and J are TRBV29-1 and TRBJ1-1, with 10 bases lining up with TRBD1. The CDR3 spans 12 residues. CDR1 SQVTM and CDR2 ANQGSEA come from the germline V gene. Unmatched junction bases numbered 5, after V lost 5 bases and J lost 8 bases. The CDR3 protein is CSVPGQGFEAFF. The CDR3 bases are TGCAGCGTTCCGGGACAGGGGTTCGAAGCTTTCTTT.

The chain recombines TRBV6-1 with TRBJ2-7; 10 bases fit TRBD1. In germline, CDR1 is MNHNS, CDR2 SASEGT. CDR3 length equals 15 residues. V shed 4 bases, J shed 3 bases, and the junction held 6 bases outside the gene matches. The CDR3 sequence is CASSGTGGDYYEQYV. The CDR3 bases are TGTGCCAGCAGTGGGACAGGGGGTGACTACTACGAGCAGTACGTC.

The V gene is TRBV7-2, the J gene TRBJ2-1; 9 bases are shared with TRBD2. V was clipped by 2 bases and J by 1 base; unmatched bases: 6. Germline assignment: CDR1 SGHTA and CDR2 FQGNSA. This CDR3 is 17 amino acids long. CDR3 DNA: TGTGCCAGCAGCTTAAGCGGGGGGTTTAGTTCCTACAATGAGCAGTTCTTC. The encoded protein is CASSLSGGFSSYNEQFF.

The rearrangement links TRBV9 to TRBJ2-2; 7 positions agree with TRBD1. This CDR3 region has 15 residues. Germline V gene sequence: CDR1 SGDLS, CDR2 YYNGEE. The V gene end was trimmed by 2 bases and the J gene end by 3 bases; junction bases not matched to a gene: 4. The chain's CDR3 is CASSVRGQDTGELFF. For the CDR3, the DNA is TGTGCCAGCAGCGTGAGAGGACAGGACACCGGGGAGCTGTTTTTT.

The chain is built from TRBV29-1 and TRBJ2-5, with TRBD2 matching 9 bases. The CDR3 sequence is 13 residues long. CDR1 SQVTM and CDR2 ANQGSEA come from the germline V gene. The J segment lost 5 bases and the V segment lost 7 bases, leaving 8 bases of the junction unmatched. The CDR3 region is CSGAGGLWETQYF. In nucleotides, the CDR3 is TGCAGCGGGGCGGGGGGGCTTTGGGAGACCCAGTACTTC.

The V gene is TRBV7-9, the J gene TRBJ2-3; D uncertain. Looked up from germline, CDR1 is SEHNR and CDR2 is FQNEAQ (reference sequence). This CDR3 is built from 15 residues. The V gene lost 0 bases and the J gene lost 2 bases, with 9 bases spanning the gap. CDR3 loop: CASSLALTITDTQYF. CDR3 bases: TGTGCCAGCAGCTTAGCGCTCACTATCACAGATACGCAGTATTTT.

The chain couples TRBV30 to TRBJ1-6; TRBD1 is a possible D gene (6 bases). The CDR3 loop spans 14 amino acids. Germline assignment: CDR1 GTSNPN and CDR2 SVGIG (reference sequence). V gave up 6 bases and J gave up 7 bases, with 16 bases separating them. The CDR3 protein is CACSYGQSNSPLHF. CDR3 DNA: TGTGCCTGTTCCTACGGACAGTCGAATTCACCCCTCCACTTT.

The chain links TRBV5-1 to TRBJ2-3; D not resolved. Per germline, CDR1 SGHRS and CDR2 YFSETQ. The CDR3 spans 15 residues. The ends were cut back, 0 bases at V and 2 bases at J, with 10 bases in the middle. CDR3 region: CASSLVSGNTDTQYF. DNA for the CDR3: TGCGCCAGCAGCTTGGTGTCAGGTAACACAGATACGCAGTATTTT.

The V gene is TRBV7-3, the J gene TRBJ2-1; 12 bases match TRBD2. This CDR3 has 16 amino acids. Germline-derived CDR1 and CDR2 are SGHTA and FQGTGA. Germline trimming cut 4 bases from V and 4 bases from J; bases unmatched to any gene: 5. The CDR3 nucleotides are TGTGCCAGCAGCTCCCGGGGGACTAGCGGGTACAATGAGCAGTTCTTC. Translation: CASSSRGTSGYNEQFF.

The V gene is TRBV11-3, the J gene TRBJ2-1; TRBD2 agrees at 7 bases. V trimming: 1 base; J trimming: 5 bases; junction bases outside the gene matches: 8. Germline V gene lookup returns CDR1 SGHNT and CDR2 YENEEA. CDR3 length: 16 residues. For the CDR3, the DNA is TGTGCCAGCAGCTTAGTGGGGGGAGGGCCTAACAATGAGCAGTTCTTC. This sequence encodes CASSLVGGGPNNEQFF.

The genes are TRBV5-6 and TRBJ1-1, with 8 positions matching TRBD1. Per the germline V gene, CDR1 is SGHDT and CDR2 is YYEEEE. V was pared by 4 bases and J by 4 bases, with 9 bases of the junction left unmatched. The CDR3 is made up of 15 amino acids. Here the CDR3 reads CASSTLDRVGTEAFF. The CDR3 DNA follows: TGTGCCAGCAGCACCCTGGACAGGGTTGGCACTGAAGCTTTCTTT.

CDR3 sequence (DNA): TGCGCCAGCAGCCAAGCAAAGAACACCGGGGAGCTGTTTTTT. The encoded protein is CASSQAKNTGELFF. This chain links TRBV4-1 with TRBJ2-2; no definite D call. Germline assignment: CDR1 MGHRA and CDR2 YSYEKL. The CDR3 covers 14 residues. V lost 1 base to trimming and J lost 1 base, with 4 bases between them.

The rearrangement links TRBV5-6 to TRBJ2-5, with D unresolved. V dropped 4 bases and J dropped 2 bases, with 12 bases sitting between them. CDR1 and CDR2 from the germline V gene are SGHDT and YYEEEE. This CDR3 has 14 residues. The CDR3 is CASSPSGLQETQYF. The CDR3 nucleotides are TGTGCCAGCAGCCCAAGTGGGCTACAAGAGACCCAGTACTTC.

The rearrangement links TRBV5-1 to TRBJ1-2; 8 bases align to TRBD1. The CDR3 runs to 13 residues. CDR1 is SGHRS and CDR2 is YFSETQ in the germline V gene. The ends lost 0 bases at V and 8 bases at J; junction bases unmatched: 3. The CDR3 loop reads CASSLDRGNGYTF. In nucleotides, the CDR3 is TGCGCCAGCAGCTTGGACAGGGGGAACGGCTACACCTTC.

The chain is built from TRBV29-1 and TRBJ1-2; the D gene is possibly TRBD1 (6 bases). The CDR3 loop spans 14 amino acids. V was cut by 0 bases and J by 8 bases, with 16 bases left in between. Germline-derived CDR1 and CDR2 are SQVTM and ANQGSEA. The CDR3: CSVEDGVRGRGYTF. The DNA for the CDR3 is TGCAGCGTTGAAGATGGGGTCAGGGGAAGAGGCTACACCTTC.

This chain links TRBV27 with TRBJ1-1, with 12 bases lining up with TRBD1. Germline CDR1 is MNHEY and CDR2 is SMNVEV (reference sequence). V lost 3 bases and J lost 4; bases outside the gene matches: 9. There are 17 residues in the CDR3. The CDR3 spells CASSFGTGGARSTEAFF. CDR3 coding DNA: TGTGCCAGCAGTTTCGGGACAGGGGGCGCGAGGTCCACTGAAGCTTTCTTT.

This clone was recorded once. V and J are TRBV19 and TRBJ1-6; the D gene is possibly TRBD1 (6 bases). Germline V gene data show CDR1 as LNHDA and CDR2 as SQIVND (reference sequence). Deletions cut 5 bases from V and 6 bases from J, with 14 bases between. The CDR3 totals 15 residues. CDR3 coding DNA: TGTGCCAGTAGTGGTACAGGGTCTGGTAATTCACCCCTCCACTTT. Translation: CASSGTGSGNSPLHF.

The chain recombines TRBV5-4 with TRBJ2-1, with D perhaps TRBD1 (7 bases). This CDR3 comprises 17 residues. V was shortened by 4 bases and J by 4 bases, with 21 bases between the two germline ends. The germline V gene encodes CDR1 SGHNT and CDR2 YYREEE (reference sequence). In nucleotides, the CDR3 is TGTGCCAGCAGCGCGGGACCTACAGGGGCACCGTACAATGAGCAGTTCTTC. Protein sequence: CASSAGPTGAPYNEQFF.

V gene TRBV15 combines with J gene TRBJ2-2; D ambiguous. Looked up from germline, CDR1 is LNHNV and CDR2 is YYDKDF (reference sequence). This CDR3 is built from 15 residues. With 0 bases removed from V and 4 bases from J, the gap between germline ends came to 9 bases. CDR3 coding DNA: TGTGCCACCAGCAGAGATCACCCCGGCACCGGGGAGCTGTTTTTT. Translated: CATSRDHPGTGELFF.

The V gene is TRBV7-2, the J gene TRBJ2-1; D might be TRBD1 (6 bases). The CDR3 has 16 residues. V dropped 4 bases and J dropped 1 base, with 14 bases sitting between them. The germline V gene has CDR1 SGHTA and CDR2 FQGNSA. The CDR3 is CASSSSGGASYNEQFF. The CDR3 DNA reads TGTGCCAGCAGCTCCTCTGGGGGCGCGTCCTACAATGAGCAGTTCTTC.